This entry lists 24 T cell receptor beta chains sequenced from one sample in a study of shared clonotypes between healthy human individuals. Assay used: immunoSEQ multiplex PCR; TCRdb lists only in-frame clones, some missing. The data hold 2 million to 3 million clones, with 93% observed a single time. The sequenced sample consisted of naive CD4+ T cells from PBMCs. Subset: CD45RA+ positively selected. The receptors here all came from a man between 18 and 29 years old in good health. Some clones in this sample may be carry-over from other donors' samples.

This chain links TRBV9 with TRBJ1-5; 7 nucleotides match TRBD1. CDR1 and CDR2 from the germline V gene are SGDLS and YYNGEE. The CDR3 consists of 18 residues. J was trimmed by 0 bases and V by 5 bases; bases with no gene match: 14. The CDR3 DNA reads as TGTGCCAGCAGTCACCCGGGACAGAGGGAAAGTAGCAATCAGCCCCAGCATTTT. It yields the protein CASSHPGQRESSNQPQHF.

V usage is TRBV5-4 and J usage is TRBJ2-1; 9 nucleotides align to TRBD1. This CDR3 is 16 amino acids long. The ends lost 0 bases at V and 6 bases at J; junction bases unmatched: 7. Germline-derived CDR1 and CDR2 are SGHNT and YYREEE (reference sequence). CDR3 DNA sequence: TGTGCCAGCAGCTTGGTCGGGACAGGGATCCCCAATGAGCAGTTCTTC. Translated: CASSLVGTGIPNEQFF.

The chain has TRBV6-1 and TRBJ2-2; D remains unclear. Germline lookup yields CDR1 MNHNS and CDR2 SASEGT. The CDR3 loop spans 15 amino acids. With 2 bases removed from V and 1 base from J, the gap between germline ends came to 8 bases. The CDR3 loop reads CASSELAENTGELFF. As DNA, the CDR3 is TGTGCCAGCAGTGAACTGGCGGAGAACACCGGGGAGCTGTTTTTT.

V gene TRBV5-1 combines with J gene TRBJ2-7; 11 bases align to TRBD2. Trimming at V came to 5 bases and at J to 5 bases, leaving 9 bases not matched to a gene. Germline CDR1 is SGHRS and CDR2 is YFSETQ. The CDR3 sequence is 15 residues long. The CDR3 reads CASRELAGVMNEQYF. The CDR3 nucleotides are TGCGCCAGCAGGGAACTAGCGGGAGTGATGAACGAGCAGTACTTC.

This clone was seen a single time. The same CDR3 is also encoded by other DNA sequences in this sample. The chain has TRBV14 and TRBJ2-1, with a weak D call TRBD1 (6 bases). This CDR3 is built from 15 residues. Trimming took off 4 bases at V and 1 base at J, with 11 bases between the two ends. CDR1 is SGHDN and CDR2 is FVKESK in the germline V gene. The CDR3 nucleotides are TGTGCCAGCAGCCCTCAGGGGTTTTCCTACAATGAGCAGTTCTTC. Translating gives CASSPQGFSYNEQFF.

The chain employs TRBV6-1 and TRBJ2-1; 7 positions agree with TRBD2. The junction had 8 bases not matched to a gene; V was cut back by 11 bases and J by 4 bases. CDR1 and CDR2 (germline): MNHNS, SASEGT. This CDR3 is built from 13 residues. CDR3 nucleotide sequence: TGTGCCGGCCTCGCGGGAGCGTACAATGAGCAGTTCTTC. Its translation is CAGLAGAYNEQFF.

The rearrangement links TRBV5-1 to TRBJ1-1; 10 nucleotides align to TRBD1. CDR1 is SGHRS, CDR2 YFSETQ, per germline. The CDR3 spans 16 residues. Losses at the gene ends were 0 bases for V and 1 base for J; bases not matched to a gene: 3. The CDR3 coding sequence is TGCGCCAGCAGCTTGGGACGACAGGGGGCGAACACTGAAGCTTTCTTT. Its protein is CASSLGRQGANTEAFF.

The rearrangement joins TRBV7-2 to TRBJ2-1, with TRBD2 matching over 13 bases. V lost 6 bases, J lost 9 bases, and 11 bases stayed unmatched. The germline gives CDR1 SGHTA, CDR2 FQGNSA. The CDR3 has 16 amino acids. This chain's CDR3 is CASRSLAGGRWGEQFF. In nucleotides, the CDR3 is TGTGCCAGCAGATCACTAGCGGGAGGGCGTTGGGGTGAGCAGTTCTTC.

This clone came up once. The gene calls are TRBV6-6 and TRBJ2-5; no definite D call. CDR3 length equals 15 residues. Trimming cost V 10 bases and J 0 bases, with 18 bases left between them. The germline V gene encodes CDR1 MNHNY and CDR2 SVGAGI (reference sequence). Here the CDR3 DNA reads TGTGCCACCACCGTGGGCCAAATTCACCAAGAGACCCAGTACTTC. Translation gives CATTVGQIHQETQYF.

The CDR3 DNA is TGTGCCAGCACCCGGCCGCAAGGAAACACAGATACGCAGTATTTT. Protein product: CASTRPQGNTDTQYF. This chain joins TRBV7-9 and TRBJ2-3; no definite D call. Trimming cost V 7 bases and J 2 bases, with 16 bases left between them. The CDR3 covers 15 residues. Looked up from germline, CDR1 is SEHNR and CDR2 is FQNEAQ (reference sequence). Supplemented by reference TRBV7-9 and TRBJ2-3, the full variable domain reads DTGVSQNPRHKITKRGQNVTFRCDPISEHNRLYWYRQTLGQGPEFLTYFQNEAQLEKSRLLSDRFSAERPKGSFSTLEIQRTEQGDSAMYLCASTRPQGNTDTQYFGPGTRLTVL.

The chain uses TRBV27 and TRBJ2-7; 15 bases map to TRBD2. Germline V gives CDR1 MNHEY, CDR2 SMNVEV (reference sequence). The CDR3 totals 15 residues. V shed 7 bases, J shed 7 bases, and the junction held 8 bases outside the gene matches. The CDR3 DNA is TGTGCCAGCAACCGACTGGGACTAGCGGGAGGAGAGCAGTACTTC. It encodes CASNRLGLAGGEQYF.

In this sample, this clone turned up once. This sequence joins TRBV29-1 and TRBJ2-5, with D possibly TRBD2 on 6 matching bases. The ends were cut back, 6 bases at V and 7 bases at J, with 18 bases in the middle. Germline-derived CDR1 and CDR2 are SQVTM and ANQGSEA. The CDR3 runs 13 residues. Here the CDR3 reads CSVRIVGGVTQYF. In nucleotides, the CDR3 is TGCAGCGTGAGAATTGTCGGGGGAGTGACCCAGTACTTC.

V and J are TRBV9 and TRBJ2-5; the match to TRBD2 covers 7 bases. The germline CDR1 and CDR2 sequences are SGDLS and YYNGEE. The V gene end was trimmed by 4 bases and the J gene end by 1 base; junction bases not matched to a gene: 7. This CDR3 spans 15 amino acids. The CDR3 is CASSPLADLQETQYF. For the CDR3, the DNA is TGTGCCAGCAGCCCCCTAGCGGACCTCCAAGAGACCCAGTACTTC.

V and J are TRBV4-1 and TRBJ2-3; D remains ambiguous. The CDR3 spans 14 residues. The V end lost 2 bases, the J end lost 5 bases, and 11 bases lay between the germline ends. Per the germline V gene, CDR1 is MGHRA and CDR2 is YSYEKL. The DNA for the CDR3 is TGCGCCAGCAGCCAACCGCTAGGTAGAGATACGCAGTATTTT. The encoded protein is CASSQPLGRDTQYF.

This sequence joins TRBV11-2 and TRBJ1-1; D gene unclear. Germline V CDR1 and CDR2: SGHAT, FQNNGV. Trimming removed 3 bases from V and 0 bases from J, with 5 bases in between. The CDR3 is 13 amino acids. The CDR3 DNA sequence: TGTGCCAGCAGCTTTCAGATGAACACTGAAGCTTTCTTT. Its translation is CASSFQMNTEAFF.

The rearrangement uses TRBV14 and TRBJ1-4, with unresolved D. The V end lost 1 base, the J end lost 7 bases, and 10 bases lay between the germline ends. This CDR3 region has 14 residues. Per the germline V gene, CDR1 is SGHDN and CDR2 is FVKESK. The CDR3 protein is CASSQGGSGEKLFF. The CDR3 coding sequence is TGTGCCAGCAGCCAAGGGGGAAGCGGTGAAAAACTGTTTTTT.

The chain joins TRBV10-3 to TRBJ1-3; D gene ambiguous. Germline-derived CDR1 and CDR2 are ENHRY and SYGVKD. V was pared by 4 bases and J by 0 bases, with 7 bases between. CDR3 length equals 14 residues. The CDR3 DNA reads TGTGCCATCAGTGGGACGGCCTCTGGAAACACCATATATTTT. Encoded protein: CAISGTASGNTIYF.

This chain connects TRBV5-1 to TRBJ2-3, with D possibly matching TRBD2 (6 bases). With 4 bases removed from V and 3 bases from J, the gap between germline ends came to 21 bases. Germline CDR1 is SGHRS and CDR2 is YFSETQ. The CDR3 has 17 residues. CDR3 coding DNA: TGCGCCAGCAGCCTACGTACTAGCCCTCCTAAGACAGATACGCAGTATTTT. It encodes CASSLRTSPPKTDTQYF.

V is TRBV2 and J is TRBJ2-2, with D tentatively TRBD2 (5 bases). Germline V gene sequence: CDR1 SNHLY, CDR2 FYNNEI. There are 15 residues in the CDR3. V shed 7 bases and J shed 0 bases, with 12 bases lying between them. CDR3 residues: CASKRVGSNTGELFF. CDR3 bases: TGTGCCAGCAAGAGGGTTGGCTCGAACACCGGGGAGCTGTTTTTT.

The chain has TRBV6-5 and TRBJ2-7; no reliable D call. The CDR3 has 13 residues. Germline CDR1 is MNHEY and CDR2 is SVGAGI. Trimming left V 2 bases short and J 4 bases short, with 9 bases between. The CDR3 loop is CASSYRTRYEQYF. The CDR3, as DNA: TGTGCCAGCAGTTACAGGACCCGATACGAGCAGTACTTC.

This clone appeared a few times. The same CDR3 also results from other DNA sequences found in this sample. V gene TRBV28 combines with J gene TRBJ2-1; TRBD1 aligns across 8 bases. The V and J ends lost 4 bases and 5 bases, in that order; junction bases with no gene match: 1. Germline lookup yields CDR1 MDHEN and CDR2 SYDVKM. This CDR3 region has 13 residues. For the CDR3, the DNA is TGTGCCAGCAGTTCGGGACAGGACAATGAGCAGTTCTTC. Protein: CASSSGQDNEQFF. The whole variable domain, remainder taken from reference TRBV28 and TRBJ2-1, is DVKVTQSSRYLVKRTGEKVFLECVQDMDHENMFWYRQDPGLGLRLIYFSYDVKMKEKGDIPEGYSVSREKKERFSLILESASTNQTSMYLCASSSGQDNEQFFGPGTRLTVL.

V gene TRBV29-1 combines with J gene TRBJ1-3, with unresolved D. V was cut by 6 bases and J by 0 bases, with 9 bases left in between. This CDR3 contains 13 residues. The germline CDR1 and CDR2 sequences are SQVTM and ANQGSEA. The CDR3 region is CSVRRSSGNTIYF. CDR3 nucleotide sequence: TGCAGCGTCCGACGGAGCTCTGGAAACACCATATATTTT. The complete variable domain, with remaining parts taken from reference TRBV29-1 and TRBJ1-3, reads SAVISQKPSRDICQRGTSLTIQCQVDSQVTMMFWYRQQPGQSLTLIATANQGSEATYESGFVIDKFPISRPNLTFSTLTVSNMSPEDSSIYLCSVRRSSGNTIYFGEGSWLTVV.

This sequence joins TRBV29-1 and TRBJ2-5; D not resolved. The V end lost 4 bases, the J end lost 5 bases, and 11 bases lay between the germline ends. Germline loops: CDR1 SQVTM, CDR2 ANQGSEA. CDR3 size: 12 residues. The CDR3 loop reads CSVVTLGETQYF. The CDR3 region has the DNA TGCAGCGTTGTCACCCTGGGGGAGACCCAGTACTTC.

V usage is TRBV27 and J usage is TRBJ2-7; 8 nucleotides match TRBD1. The germline gives CDR1 MNHEY, CDR2 SMNVEV (reference sequence). V trimming: 8 bases; J trimming: 5 bases; junction bases outside the gene matches: 11. CDR3 length: 14 amino acids. Written as DNA, the CDR3 is TGTGCCAGCCAAGGGTCGGGACAGGTTAACGAGCAGTACTTC. Amino acid sequence: CASQGSGQVNEQYF.